This TCR beta chain was captured in a study of neurological immune-mediated disorders. This clonotype was seen at least ten times. MiXCR, applied by TCRdb to the 5' RACE reads, yields one record per CDR3 protein. The data show about 62,000 distinct CDR3 sequences, around 5% seen once. Trimming removed 4 bases from V and 6 bases from J, with 6 bases in between. CDR3 length: 12 residues. CDR1 is SGHAT, CDR2 FQDESV, per germline (reference sequence). It was from 2 million PBMCs stored at -80 C that the unsorted libraries were obtained. Sequencing used PBMCs. The chain joins TRBV11-1 to TRBJ2-2; D is undetermined. The sequence derives from a woman between 45 and 65 years old with multiple sclerosis. The CDR3 loop reads CASSSLPGELFF. CDR3 DNA sequence: TGTGCCAGCAGCTCTTTACCCGGGGAGCTGTTTTTT.